This T cell receptor (beta chain) is drawn from a study of cytomegalovirus exposure and HLA in healthy donors. Study context: Genetic ancestry analysis placed around 76% of the 398 donors that were genotyped in the Caucasian-associated cluster. Whole-study results and caveats: Indistinguishable V segments, including TRBV6-2 and TRBV6-3, were excluded.

Deletions cut 5 bases from V and 4 bases from J, with 15 bases between. This CDR3 spans 15 amino acids. Germline-derived CDR1 and CDR2 are SEHNR and FQNEAQ (reference sequence). Comments on this clone: What it recognizes is unknown.

13 Jbeta primers and 60 Vbeta primers were used for the PCR. TCRdb's table, derived via immunoSEQ multiplex PCR, lists solely in-frame clones and lacks some. This table has some 180,000 clones, approximately 76% appearing once. The TCR originated in a woman aged 18-35 years in good health and CMV-seropositive. This sequence joins TRBV7-9 and TRBJ1-5; D remains ambiguous. The material sequenced was PBMCs. The CDR3 spells CASSPGTQVNQPQHF. The CDR3 nucleotides are TGTGCCAGCAGCCCCGGTACCCAGGTTAATCAGCCCCAGCATTTT.